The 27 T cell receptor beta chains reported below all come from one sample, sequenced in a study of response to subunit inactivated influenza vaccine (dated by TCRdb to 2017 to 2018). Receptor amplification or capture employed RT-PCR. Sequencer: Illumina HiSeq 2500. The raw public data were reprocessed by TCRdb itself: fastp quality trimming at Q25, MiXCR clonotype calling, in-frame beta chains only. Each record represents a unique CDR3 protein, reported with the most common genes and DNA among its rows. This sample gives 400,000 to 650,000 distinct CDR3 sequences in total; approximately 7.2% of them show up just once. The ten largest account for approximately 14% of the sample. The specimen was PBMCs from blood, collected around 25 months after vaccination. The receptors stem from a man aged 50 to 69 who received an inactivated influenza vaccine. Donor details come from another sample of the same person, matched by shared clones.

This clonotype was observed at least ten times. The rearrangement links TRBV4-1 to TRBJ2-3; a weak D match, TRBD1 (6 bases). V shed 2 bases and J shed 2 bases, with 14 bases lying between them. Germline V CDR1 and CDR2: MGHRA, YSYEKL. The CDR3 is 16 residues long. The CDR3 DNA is TGCGCCAGCAGCCAAAGTCAGGGGCGAGTCACAGATACGCAGTATTTT. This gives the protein CASSQSQGRVTDTQYF.

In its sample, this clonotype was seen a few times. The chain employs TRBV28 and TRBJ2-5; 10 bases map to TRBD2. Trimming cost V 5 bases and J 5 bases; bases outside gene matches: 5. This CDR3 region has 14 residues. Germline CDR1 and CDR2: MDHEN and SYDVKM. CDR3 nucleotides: TGTGCCAGCAGTGTAGCGGGAGGATCCGAGACCCAGTACTTC. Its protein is CASSVAGGSETQYF.

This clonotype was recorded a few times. The CDR3 sequence: CASKSGMDYGYTF. The CDR3 coding sequence is TGTGCCAGCAAGAGTGGGATGGACTATGGCTACACCTTC. The genes are TRBV28 and TRBJ1-2; no reliable D call. Germline V gene sequence: CDR1 MDHEN, CDR2 SYDVKM. Deletions cut 7 bases from V and 3 bases from J, with 12 bases between. This CDR3 has 13 residues.

For the CDR3, the DNA is TGTGCCAGCAGCGTAGACGGTGGGAGGGACAATGAGCAGTTCTTC. Translating it yields CASSVDGGRDNEQFF. V is TRBV9 and J is TRBJ2-1; TRBD2 matches 7 bases. Germline-derived CDR1 and CDR2 are SGDLS and YYNGEE. V shed 0 bases, J shed 5 bases, and the junction held 5 bases outside the gene matches. There are 15 residues in the CDR3. Complete variable domain (other parts from reference TRBV9 and TRBJ2-1): DSGVTQTPKHLITATGQRVTLRCSPRSGDLSVYWYQQSLDQGLQFLIQYYNGEERAKGNILERFSAQQFPDLHSELNLSSLELGDSALYFCASSVDGGRDNEQFFGPGTRLTVL.

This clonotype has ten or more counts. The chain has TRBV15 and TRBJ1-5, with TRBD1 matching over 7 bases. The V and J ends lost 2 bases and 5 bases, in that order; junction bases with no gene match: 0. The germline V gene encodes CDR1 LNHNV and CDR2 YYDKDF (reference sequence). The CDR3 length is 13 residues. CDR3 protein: CATSRTGDQPQHF. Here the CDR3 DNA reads TGTGCCACCAGCAGAACAGGGGATCAGCCCCAGCATTTT.

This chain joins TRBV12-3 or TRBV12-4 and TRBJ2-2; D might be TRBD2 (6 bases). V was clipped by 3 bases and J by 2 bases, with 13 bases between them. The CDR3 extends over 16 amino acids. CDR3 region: CASSFSGRINTGELFF. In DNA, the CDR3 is TGTGCCAGCAGTTTTTCCGGGAGAATAAACACCGGGGAGCTGTTTTTT.

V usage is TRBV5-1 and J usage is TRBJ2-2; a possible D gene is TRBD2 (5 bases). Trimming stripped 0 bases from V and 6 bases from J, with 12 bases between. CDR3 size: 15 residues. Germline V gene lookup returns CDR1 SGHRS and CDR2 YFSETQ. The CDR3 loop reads CASSLAGSGPGELFF. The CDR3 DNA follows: TGCGCCAGCAGCTTGGCGGGATCGGGTCCCGGGGAGCTGTTTTTT. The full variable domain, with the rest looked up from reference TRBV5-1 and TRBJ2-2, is KAGVTQTPRYLIKTRGQQVTLSCSPISGHRSVSWYQQTPGQGLQFLFEYFSETQRNKGNFPGRFSGRQFSNSRSEMNVSTLELGDSALYLCASSLAGSGPGELFFGEGSRLTVL.

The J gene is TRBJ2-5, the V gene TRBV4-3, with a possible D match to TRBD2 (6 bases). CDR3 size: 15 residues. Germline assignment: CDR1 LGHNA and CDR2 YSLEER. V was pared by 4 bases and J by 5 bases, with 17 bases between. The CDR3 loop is CASSPGTAGRETQYF. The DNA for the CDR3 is TGCGCCAGCAGCCCCGGGACTGCCGGCAGGGAGACCCAGTACTTC.

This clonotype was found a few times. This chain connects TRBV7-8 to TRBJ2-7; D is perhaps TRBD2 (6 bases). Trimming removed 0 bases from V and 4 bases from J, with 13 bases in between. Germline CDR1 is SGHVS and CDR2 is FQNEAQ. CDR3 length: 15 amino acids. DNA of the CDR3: TGTGCCAGCAGCTTAGCTGGAGGGCATACGTACGAGCAGTACTTC. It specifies CASSLAGGHTYEQYF.

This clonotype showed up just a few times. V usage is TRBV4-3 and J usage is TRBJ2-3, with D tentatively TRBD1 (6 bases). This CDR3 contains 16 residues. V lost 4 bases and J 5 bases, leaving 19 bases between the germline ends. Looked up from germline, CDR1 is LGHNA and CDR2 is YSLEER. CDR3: CASSPQRSGAGDTQYF. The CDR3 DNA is TGCGCCAGCAGCCCCCAGCGGTCAGGGGCGGGAGATACGCAGTATTTT.

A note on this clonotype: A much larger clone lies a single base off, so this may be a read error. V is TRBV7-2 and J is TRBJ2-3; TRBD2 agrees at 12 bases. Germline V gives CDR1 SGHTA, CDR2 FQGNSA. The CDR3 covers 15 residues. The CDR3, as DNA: TGTGCCGGCAGCCTCAGGACTAGCGGGGCCGATACGCAGTATTTT. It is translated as CAGSLRTSGADTQYF.

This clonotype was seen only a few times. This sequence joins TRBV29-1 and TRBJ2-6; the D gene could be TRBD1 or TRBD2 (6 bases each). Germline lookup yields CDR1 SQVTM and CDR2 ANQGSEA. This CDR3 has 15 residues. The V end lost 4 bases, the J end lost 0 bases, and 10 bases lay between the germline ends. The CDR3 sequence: CSVGSGASGANVLTF. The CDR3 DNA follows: TGCAGCGTTGGATCGGGGGCCTCTGGGGCCAACGTCCTGACTTTC.

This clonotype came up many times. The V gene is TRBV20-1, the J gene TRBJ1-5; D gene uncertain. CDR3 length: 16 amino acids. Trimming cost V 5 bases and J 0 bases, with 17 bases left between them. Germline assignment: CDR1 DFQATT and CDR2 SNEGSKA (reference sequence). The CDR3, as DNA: TGCAGTGCTCCCGAGATTGAGGCTTATAGCAATCAGCCCCAGCATTTT. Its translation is CSAPEIEAYSNQPQHF.

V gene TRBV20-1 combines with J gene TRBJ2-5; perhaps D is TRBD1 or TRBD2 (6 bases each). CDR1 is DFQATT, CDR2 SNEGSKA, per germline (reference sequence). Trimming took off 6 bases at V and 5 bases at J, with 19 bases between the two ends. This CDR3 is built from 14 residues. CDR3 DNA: TGCAGTGCGCCCGTCTGGGGGGCCCGGGAGACCCAGTACTTC. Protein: CSAPVWGARETQYF.

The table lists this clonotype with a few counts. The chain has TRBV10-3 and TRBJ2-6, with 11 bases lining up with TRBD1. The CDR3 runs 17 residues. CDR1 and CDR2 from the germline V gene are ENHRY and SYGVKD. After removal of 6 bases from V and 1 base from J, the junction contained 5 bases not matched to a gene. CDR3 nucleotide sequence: TGTGCCATCAGGAGGGACAGGGGGGCGTCTGGGGCCAACGTCCTGACTTTC. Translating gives CAIRRDRGASGANVLTF.

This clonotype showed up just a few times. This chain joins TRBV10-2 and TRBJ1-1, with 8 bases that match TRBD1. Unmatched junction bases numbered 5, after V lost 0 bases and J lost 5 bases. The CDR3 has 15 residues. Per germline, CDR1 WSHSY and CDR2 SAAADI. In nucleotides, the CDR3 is TGCGCCAGCAGTGAGTCCGGGACAGGTATTACTGAAGCTTTCTTT. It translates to CASSESGTGITEAFF.

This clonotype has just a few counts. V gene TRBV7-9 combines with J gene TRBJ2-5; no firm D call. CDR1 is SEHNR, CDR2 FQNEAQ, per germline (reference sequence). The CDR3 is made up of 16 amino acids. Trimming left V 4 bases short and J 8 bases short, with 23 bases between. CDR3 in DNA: TGTGCCAGCAGCTCATTTCACGGAACGGCGGTTCTTACCCAGTACTTC. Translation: CASSSFHGTAVLTQYF.

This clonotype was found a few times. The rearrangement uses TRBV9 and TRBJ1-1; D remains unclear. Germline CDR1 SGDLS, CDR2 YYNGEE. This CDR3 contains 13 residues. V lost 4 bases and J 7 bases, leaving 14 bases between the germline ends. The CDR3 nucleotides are TGTGCCAGCAGCCCACCCACGGGAGTTGAAGCTTTCTTT. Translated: CASSPPTGVEAFF.

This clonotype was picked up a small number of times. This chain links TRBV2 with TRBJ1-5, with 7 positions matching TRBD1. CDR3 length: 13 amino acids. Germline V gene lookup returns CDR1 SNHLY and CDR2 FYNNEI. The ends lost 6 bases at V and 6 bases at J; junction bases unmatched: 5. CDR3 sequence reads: CASRGTDPQPQHF. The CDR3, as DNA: TGTGCCAGCAGAGGGACAGATCCTCAGCCCCAGCATTTT.

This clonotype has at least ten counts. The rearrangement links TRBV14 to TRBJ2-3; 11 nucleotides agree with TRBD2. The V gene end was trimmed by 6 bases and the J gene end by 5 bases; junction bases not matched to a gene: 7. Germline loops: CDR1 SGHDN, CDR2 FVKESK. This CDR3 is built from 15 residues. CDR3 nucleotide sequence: TGTGCCAGCAGTCCACTAGCGGGGGTCGGAGATACGCAGTATTTT. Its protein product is CASSPLAGVGDTQYF.

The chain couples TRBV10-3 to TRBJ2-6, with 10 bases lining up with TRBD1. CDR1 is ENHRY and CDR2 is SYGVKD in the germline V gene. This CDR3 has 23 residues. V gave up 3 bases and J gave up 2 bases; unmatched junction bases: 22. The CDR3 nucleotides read TGTGCCATCAGTGATCTCTGGGTACCGGGACAGGGGTCCCCAGGGACTGGGGCCAACGTCCTGACTTTC. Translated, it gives CAISDLWVPGQGSPGTGANVLTF.

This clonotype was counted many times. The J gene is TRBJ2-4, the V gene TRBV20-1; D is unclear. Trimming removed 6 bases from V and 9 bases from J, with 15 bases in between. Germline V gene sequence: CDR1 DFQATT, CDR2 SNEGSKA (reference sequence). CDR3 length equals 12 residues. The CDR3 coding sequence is TGCAGTGCACTGGACCCCCGCCGCATTCAGTACTTC. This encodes CSALDPRRIQYF.

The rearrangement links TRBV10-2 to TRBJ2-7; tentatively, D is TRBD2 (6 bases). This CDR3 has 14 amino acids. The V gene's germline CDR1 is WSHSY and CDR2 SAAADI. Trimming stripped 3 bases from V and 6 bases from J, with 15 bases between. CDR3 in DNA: TGCGCCAGCAGTGAAAGCCCGGTCGGGGGCGAGCAGTACTTC. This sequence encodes CASSESPVGGEQYF.

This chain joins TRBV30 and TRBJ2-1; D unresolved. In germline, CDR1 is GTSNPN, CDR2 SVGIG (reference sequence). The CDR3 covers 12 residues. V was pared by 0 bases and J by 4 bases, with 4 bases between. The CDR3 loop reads CAWSVRYNEQFF. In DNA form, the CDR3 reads TGTGCCTGGAGTGTGAGATACAATGAGCAGTTCTTC. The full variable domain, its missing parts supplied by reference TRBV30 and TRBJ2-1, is SQTIHQWPATLVQPVGSPLSLECTVEGTSNPNLYWYRQAAGRGLQLLFYSVGIGQISSEVPQNLSASRPQDRQFILSSKKLLLSDSGFYLCAWSVRYNEQFFGPGTRLTVL.

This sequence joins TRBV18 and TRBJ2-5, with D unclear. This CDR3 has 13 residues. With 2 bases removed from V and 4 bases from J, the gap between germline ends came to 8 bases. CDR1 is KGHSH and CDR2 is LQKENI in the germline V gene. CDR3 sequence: CASSPGPAETQYF. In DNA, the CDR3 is TGTGCCAGCTCACCAGGGCCAGCAGAGACCCAGTACTTC.

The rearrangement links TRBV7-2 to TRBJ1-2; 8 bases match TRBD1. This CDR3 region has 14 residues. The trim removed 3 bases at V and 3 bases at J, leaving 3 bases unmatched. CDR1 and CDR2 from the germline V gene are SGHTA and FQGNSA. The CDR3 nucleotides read TGTGCCAGCAGCTTCGACAGGGGTGACTATGGCTACACCTTC. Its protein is CASSFDRGDYGYTF.

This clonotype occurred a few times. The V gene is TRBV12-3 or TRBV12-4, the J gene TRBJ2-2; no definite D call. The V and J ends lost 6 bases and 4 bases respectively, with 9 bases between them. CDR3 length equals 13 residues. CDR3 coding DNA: TGTGCCAGCAGCCCTTCTTTCACCGGGGAGCTGTTTTTT. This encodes CASSPSFTGELFF.